The rows below give T cell receptor beta chains drawn from one sample of a study of graft-versus-host responses after intestinal transplantation. Sequenced by immunoSEQ multiplex PCR; TCRdb stores in-frame clones only, minus some. This table has approximately 10,000 clones, roughly 27% appearing once. The sequencing used alloreactive CD4+ T cells from a mixed lymphocyte reaction culture, collected before intestinal transplant. Receptors originate from a human patient who received an intestinal transplant. The CDR3 runs from the conserved cysteine through the conserved F or W. D genes are given only for firm matches. Rows may omit the clone size; those that give it use once, few, many or a size class.

j_call | v_call | d_call | clone_size | cdr3_nt | cdr3_aa
TRBJ2-2 | TRBV13 | . | . | TGTGCCAGCAGCTGGGGGGACCATTTGAACACCGGGGAGCTGTTTTTT | CASSWGDHLNTGELFF
TRBJ2-1 | TRBV7-6 | TRBD2 | large | TGTGCCAGCAGCGGGACTAGACCAGGAGGGGAGCAGTTCTTC | CASSGTRPGGEQFF
TRBJ2-4 | TRBV7-9 | . | . | TGTGCCAGCAGCTTCGGGAAAACCAAAAACATTCAGTACTTC | CASSFGKTKNIQYF
TRBJ2-1 | TRBV6-1 | TRBD2 | . | TGTGCCAGCAGGCGGGAGTACTACAATGAGCAGTTCTTC | CASRREYYNEQFF
TRBJ2-1 | TRBV4-1 | . | . | TGCGCCAGCAGCCAAGAGGGGAGGATGGCCTACAATGAGCAGTTCTTC | CASSQEGRMAYNEQFF
TRBJ2-5 | TRBV4-1 | TRBD1 | few | TGCGCCAGCAGCTATCCGGGACAGGGGCAAGAGACCCAGTACTTC | CASSYPGQGQETQYF
TRBJ2-7 | TRBV7-9 | TRBD2 | few | TGTGCCAGCAGCCAAGAGGGGGTAGCGGGAGGGTTATACGAGCAGTACTTC | CASSQEGVAGGLYEQYF
TRBJ1-1 | TRBV6-5 | . | . | TGTGCCAGCCGGCGGCCGCACACTGAAGCTTTCTTT | CASRRPHTEAFF
TRBJ1-4 | TRBV6-5 | . | . | TGTGCCAGCAGGCGTCAGTCACATGAAAAACTGTTTTTT | CASRRQSHEKLFF
TRBJ1-1 | TRBV6-6 | . | few | TGTGCCAGCAGTCTTGGACAGAACACTGAAGCTTTCTTT | CASSLGQNTEAFF
TRBJ1-4 | TRBV5-1 | TRBD1 | medium-sized | TGCGCCAGCAGCCGGACAGGGGGTGGGGAAAAACTGTTTTTT | CASSRTGGGEKLFF
TRBJ2-5 | TRBV6-1 | TRBD2 | many | TGTGCCAGCAGTGAAGTAGCGGGAGTCCAAGAGACCCAGTACTTC | CASSEVAGVQETQYF
TRBJ2-7 | TRBV6-1 | . | few | TGTGCCAGCAGTGAGGAACTCAGGGAAGATGGAACCTACGAGCAGTACTTC | CASSEELREDGTYEQYF
TRBJ2-1 | TRBV7-9 | . | . | TGTGCCAGCAGTTCAGGGGACAATGAGCAGTTCTTC | CASSSGDNEQFF
TRBJ2-7 | TRBV5-1 | . | medium-sized | TGCGCCAGCAGCTTGGAGTTCGGTCTTTGGTACGAGCAGTACTTC | CASSLEFGLWYEQYF
TRBJ2-6 | TRBV28 | . | medium-sized | TGTGCCAGCAGCCCAAACTACGAGGGACTTGGGGCCAACGTCCTGACTTTC | CASSPNYEGLGANVLTF
TRBJ1-2 | TRBV7-8 | . | . | TGTGCCAGCAGCTTAACGACGAGGGGCTATGGCTACACCTTC | CASSLTTRGYGYTF
TRBJ2-7 | TRBV27 | . | . | TGTGCCAGCAGTTTATCCCCGTCCGCGCCCAATTCCTACGAGCAGTACTTC | CASSLSPSAPNSYEQYF
TRBJ2-4 | TRBV5-8 | . | . | TGTGCCAGCCCGAGCGTGAGATCCAAAAACATTCAGTACTTC | CASPSVRSKNIQYF
TRBJ2-2 | TRBV4-1 | . | . | TGCGCCAGCAGCCAAGTCCCGAGATCCGGGGAGCTGTTTTTT | CASSQVPRSGELFF
TRBJ2-7 | TRBV7-9 | . | few | TGTGCCAGCAGCCCATTAGGTTCCTACGAGCAGTACTTC | CASSPLGSYEQYF
TRBJ2-5 | TRBV6-8 | . | few | TGTGCCAGCAGTTTTTTCCCCATACACCAGTACCAAGAGACCCAGTACTTC | CASSFFPIHQYQETQYF
TRBJ2-7 | TRBV19 | . | medium-sized | TGTGCCAGTAGCTTCGGCGGAACCTACGAGCAGTACTTC | CASSFGGTYEQYF
TRBJ2-3 | TRBV7-9 | . | medium-sized | TGTGCCAGCAGCTTTGGAGATACGCAGTATTTT | CASSFGDTQYF
TRBJ2-1 | TRBV7-9 | . | . | TGTGCCAGCAGCTTGGGAGTAAGAGGCAATGAGCAGTTCTTC | CASSLGVRGNEQFF
TRBJ1-2 | TRBV19 | TRBD1 | medium-sized | TGTGCCAGTAGCATATGGACAGGGCACCTCTACTCCTACACCTTC | CASSIWTGHLYSYTF